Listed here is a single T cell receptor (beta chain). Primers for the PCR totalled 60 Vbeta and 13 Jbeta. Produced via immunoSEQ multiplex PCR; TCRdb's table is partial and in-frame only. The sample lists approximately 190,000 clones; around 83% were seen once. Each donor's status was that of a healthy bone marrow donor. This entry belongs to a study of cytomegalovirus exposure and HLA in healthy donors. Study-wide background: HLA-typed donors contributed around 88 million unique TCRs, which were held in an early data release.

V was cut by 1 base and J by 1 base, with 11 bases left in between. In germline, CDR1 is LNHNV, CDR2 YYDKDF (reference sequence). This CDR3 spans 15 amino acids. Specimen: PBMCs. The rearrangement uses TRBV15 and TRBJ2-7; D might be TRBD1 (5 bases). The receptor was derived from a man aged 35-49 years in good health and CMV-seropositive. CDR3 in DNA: TGTGCCACCAGCAGAGGTAAACAGGCTTCCTACGAGCAGTACTTC. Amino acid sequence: CATSRGKQASYEQYF.